This TCR beta chain was found in a study of control samples from healthy donors and cancer patients. The data were produced by immunoSEQ multiplex PCR, yet TCRdb's version contains in-frame clones alone and is incomplete. The data hold approximately 40,000 clones, with around 75% observed a single time. Germline V gives CDR1 MDHEN, CDR2 SYDVKM. The CDR3 contains 14 residues. Trimming removed 5 bases from V and 6 bases from J; junction bases left unmatched: 10. Only one count was recorded for this clone. Sequences were obtained from formalin-fixed, paraffin-embedded tissue. The chain uses TRBV28 and TRBJ2-7; 7 bases match TRBD1. The clonotype was recovered from a male donor with melanoma. In nucleotides, the CDR3 is TGTGCCAGCAGTCCACCCCAGACAGGGTCCGAGCAGTACTTC. Encoded protein: CASSPPQTGSEQYF.